The sequence of this T cell receptor beta chain was determined in a study of T cell repertoires and leukemia-associated antigens (dated by TCRdb to between 2018 and 2021). Broadly, across the study: Per sample, about 5.1 to 7 million read pairs and about 3 to 5.0 million effective reads were obtained, for 15 million to 20 million effective reads in total. Using in vitro peptide stimulation of healthy T cells, the study sought to determine the antigen recognized by a TCR Vbeta21 clone earlier detected in CML patients. The study at large found these results: The four groups showed no significant differences in numbers of Vbeta genes (around 55), Jbeta genes (about 14), VDJ rearrangements, or unique CDR3s. The antigen specificity and function of the expanded clones were not directly tested, and further investigation of both was required.

Concerning this clonotype: The target of this receptor is not known. Base qualities are not at hand, and no much larger clone is one base apart.

CD3+ T cells were initially rested overnight at roughly 2.5 million cells/mL in RPMI 1640 lacking fetal bovine serum. MACS immunomagnetic beads were used according to the manufacturer's instructions to isolate CD3+ T cells from PBMCs. At the junction V is shortened by 0 bases and J by 3 bases; bases outside the gene matches: 6. The CDR3 runs 16 residues from the cysteine to the phenylalanine. The read is trimmed to its CDR3 DNA, 48 bases read in frame from base 1. The germline V gene specifies SGDLS as CDR1 and YYNGEE as CDR2. Total RNA was extracted from the cultured T cells with TRIzol reagent. TCRbeta libraries were amplified from RNA using 5' rapid amplification of cDNA ends (5'RACE). Before sequencing, library concentration and integrity were assessed using Qubit, an Agilent instrument, and quantitative PCR. Qualified libraries were sequenced on Illumina HiSeq or MiSeq by a commercial service provider. As for the original processing: TCR sequences in each sample were identified with MiXCR version 1.8.2. For a clone to count as qualified, its CDR3 had to be longer than four amino acids, its nucleotide length had to be in-frame, and the clone could not contain a stop codon. A read containing the complete CDR3 structure was defined as an effective read. Validation of expanded clones was performed by RT-PCR with 24 Vbeta primers, GeneScan spectratyping, and Sanger sequencing. Through fastp at Q25 and MiXCR, TCRdb rebuilt clones from the public reads, retaining in-frame beta chains. When rows share a CDR3 protein, they turn into one entry using the most common DNA and genes. The V and J calls shown here were made by TCRdb, not taken from the authors' results. For this sample there are 7,500 to 10,000 distinct CDR3 sequences; about 43% appear just once. Together, the top ten hold around 57% of the sample.

This receptor was identified in a female donor in good health. The V gene is TRBV9 and the J gene is TRBJ2-1, and 7 junctional nucleotides match TRBD2. The material sequenced was CD3+ T cells sorted from blood and cultured. The CDR3 protein is CASSVGQAGRYNEQFF. The bases are TGTGCCAGCAGCGTAGGACAAGCGGGACGCTACAATGAGCAGTTCTTC.